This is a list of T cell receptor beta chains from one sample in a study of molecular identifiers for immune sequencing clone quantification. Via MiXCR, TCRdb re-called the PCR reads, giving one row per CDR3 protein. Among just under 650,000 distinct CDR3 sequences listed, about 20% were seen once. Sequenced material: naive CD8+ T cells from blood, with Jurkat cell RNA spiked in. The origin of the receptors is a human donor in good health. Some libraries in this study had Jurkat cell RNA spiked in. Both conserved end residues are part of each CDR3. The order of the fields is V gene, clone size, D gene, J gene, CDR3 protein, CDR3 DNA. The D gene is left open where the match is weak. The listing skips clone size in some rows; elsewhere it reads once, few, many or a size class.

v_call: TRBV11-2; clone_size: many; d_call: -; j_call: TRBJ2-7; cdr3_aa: CASSLQGLGYEQYF; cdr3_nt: TGTGCCAGCAGCTTACAGGGGCTCGGCTACGAGCAGTACTTC
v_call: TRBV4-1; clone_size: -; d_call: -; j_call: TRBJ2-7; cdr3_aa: CASSQDTGIFYEQYF; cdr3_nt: TGCGCCAGCAGCCAAGATACAGGGATTTTCTACGAGCAGTACTTC
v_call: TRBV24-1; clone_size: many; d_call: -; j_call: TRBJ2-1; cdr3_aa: CATPHDCAAHNEQFF; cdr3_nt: TGTGCCACGCCCCACGACTGCGCGGCCCACAATGAGCAGTTCTTC
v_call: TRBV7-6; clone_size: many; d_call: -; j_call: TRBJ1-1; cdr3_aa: CASSLDDESTEAFF; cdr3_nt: TGTGCCAGCAGCTTAGACGACGAGAGCACTGAAGCTTTCTTT
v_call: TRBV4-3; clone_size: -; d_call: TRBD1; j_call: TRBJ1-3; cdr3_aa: CASSRDRLGGNTIYF; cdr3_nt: TGCGCCAGCAGTCGGGACAGATTAGGGGGAAACACCATATATTTT
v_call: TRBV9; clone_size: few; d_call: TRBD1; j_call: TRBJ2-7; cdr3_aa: CASSPRDRGGSYEQYF; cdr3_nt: TGTGCCAGCAGCCCCAGGGACAGGGGTGGCTCCTACGAGCAGTACTTC
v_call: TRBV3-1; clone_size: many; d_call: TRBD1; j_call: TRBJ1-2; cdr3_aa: CASSHFSGGGYGYTF; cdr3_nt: TGTGCCAGCAGCCACTTTTCAGGGGGTGGCTATGGCTACACCTTC
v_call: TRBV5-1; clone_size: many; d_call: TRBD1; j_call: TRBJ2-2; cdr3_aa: CASSYTTGSRLTGELFF; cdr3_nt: TGCGCCAGCAGCTACACGACAGGGTCCCGACTCACCGGGGAGCTGTTTTTT
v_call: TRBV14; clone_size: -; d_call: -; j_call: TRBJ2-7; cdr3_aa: CASSQGHSHYEQYF; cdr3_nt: TGTGCCAGCAGCCAAGGGCACAGCCACTACGAGCAGTACTTC
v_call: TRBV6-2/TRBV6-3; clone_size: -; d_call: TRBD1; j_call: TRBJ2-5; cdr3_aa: CATKLQGAQETQYF; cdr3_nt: TGTGCCACCAAACTTCAGGGGGCCCAAGAGACCCAGTACTTC
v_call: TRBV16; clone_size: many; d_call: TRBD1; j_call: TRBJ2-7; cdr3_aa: CASGQTPGQGDEQYF; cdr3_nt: TGTGCCAGCGGTCAAACTCCGGGACAGGGCGACGAGCAGTACTTC
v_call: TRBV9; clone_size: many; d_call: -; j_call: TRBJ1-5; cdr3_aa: CASSAWFLGLGNQPQHF; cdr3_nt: TGTGCCAGCAGCGCCTGGTTTTTGGGGTTGGGCAATCAGCCCCAGCATTTT
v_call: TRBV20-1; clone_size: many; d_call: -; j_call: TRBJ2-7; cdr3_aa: CSARDRLTSYEQYF; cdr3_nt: TGCAGTGCTAGAGATCGACTCACCTCCTACGAGCAGTACTTC
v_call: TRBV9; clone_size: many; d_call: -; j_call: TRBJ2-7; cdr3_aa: CASSVGFSSYEQYF; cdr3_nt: TGTGCCAGCAGCGTAGGGTTTAGTTCCTACGAGCAGTACTTC
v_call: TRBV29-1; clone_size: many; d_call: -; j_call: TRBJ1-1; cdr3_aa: CSVLLGEAFF; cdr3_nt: TGCAGCGTCTTGCTCGGTGAAGCTTTCTTT
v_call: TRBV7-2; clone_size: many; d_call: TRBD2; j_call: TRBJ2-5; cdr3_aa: CASSTSGGAQETQYF; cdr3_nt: TGTGCCAGCAGTACTAGCGGGGGGGCCCAAGAGACCCAGTACTTC
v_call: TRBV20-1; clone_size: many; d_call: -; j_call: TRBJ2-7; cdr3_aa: CSASRAFSYEQYF; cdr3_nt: TGCAGTGCTAGTAGGGCATTCTCCTACGAGCAGTACTTC
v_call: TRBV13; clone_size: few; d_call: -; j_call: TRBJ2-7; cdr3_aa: CASSLRPHTGEGMEQYF; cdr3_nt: TGTGCCAGCAGCCTAAGGCCACACACAGGAGAGGGGATGGAGCAGTACTTC
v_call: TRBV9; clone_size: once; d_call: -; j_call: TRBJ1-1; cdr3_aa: CAGSSGGTEAFF; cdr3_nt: TGTGCCGGCAGCTCCGGGGGGACTGAAGCTTTCTTT
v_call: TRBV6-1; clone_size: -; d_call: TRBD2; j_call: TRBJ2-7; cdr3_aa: CASVAGVSYEQYF; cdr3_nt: TGTGCCAGCGTGGCGGGAGTGTCCTACGAGCAGTACTTC
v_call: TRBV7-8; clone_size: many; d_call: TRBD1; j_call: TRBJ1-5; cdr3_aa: CASSYETGGYQPQHF; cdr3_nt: TGTGCCAGCAGCTATGAGACAGGGGGTTATCAGCCCCAGCATTTT
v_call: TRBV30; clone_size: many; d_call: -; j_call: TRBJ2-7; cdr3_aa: CAWKKTSSSYEQYF; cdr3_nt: TGTGCCTGGAAGAAGACAAGTAGCTCCTACGAGCAGTACTTC